One sample yielded the 16 T cell receptor beta chains listed below, sequenced in a study of CD8 T cells in ankylosing spondylitis. Study-level findings and limits: Ankylosing spondylitis blood seemed to carry a telltale TCR beta motif made of about 8 highly homologous variants.

MiXCR was run by TCRdb on the 5' RACE reads, yielding one entry per CDR3 protein. The data hold 670,000 or so distinct CDR3 sequences, with around 19% observed a single time. These TCRs are of unknown antigen specificity. The sequencing sample was made of blood, either unsorted or a sorted T cell fraction (not recorded which). Receptors were obtained from a male donor with ankylosing spondylitis.

This clonotype has ten or more counts. V gene TRBV7-9 combines with J gene TRBJ2-1; D ambiguous. V was clipped by 4 bases and J by 4 bases, with 17 bases between them. This CDR3 has 16 amino acids. From germline, CDR1 is SEHNR and CDR2 FQNEAQ (reference sequence). CDR3: CASSSRLGASYNEQFF. In nucleotides, the CDR3 is TGTGCCAGCAGCTCCAGGTTAGGCGCGAGTTACAATGAGCAGTTCTTC.

This clonotype was seen more than once but under ten times. This sequence joins TRBV20-1 and TRBJ1-3; no clear D gene. Germline loops: CDR1 DFQATT, CDR2 SNEGSKA (reference sequence). This CDR3 is 14 amino acids long. Deletions cut 3 bases from V and 0 bases from J, with 9 bases between. The DNA of the CDR3 is TGCAGTGCTAGGGGGAGATACTCTGGAAACACCATATATTTT. As protein: CSARGRYSGNTIYF.

This chain joins TRBV25-1 and TRBJ1-3; D may be TRBD1 (5 bases). The CDR3 covers 18 residues. In germline, CDR1 is MGHDK, CDR2 SYGVNS. The V gene lost 4 bases and the J gene lost 0 bases, with 19 bases spanning the gap. This chain's CDR3 is CASSGPLFQGTSGNTIYF. CDR3 coding DNA: TGTGCCAGCAGTGGCCCTCTATTTCAGGGAACCTCTGGAAACACCATATATTTT.

The CDR3 DNA is TGCAGTGCCGACCACTCAGCGGGGATCTCCTACAATGAGCAGTTCTTC. Translation: CSADHSAGISYNEQFF. The J gene is TRBJ2-1, the V gene TRBV20-1; TRBD2 agrees at 7 bases. In germline, CDR1 is DFQATT, CDR2 SNEGSKA (reference sequence). This CDR3 region has 16 residues. Trimming removed 6 bases from V and 0 bases from J; junction bases left unmatched: 11.

V is TRBV7-2 and J is TRBJ2-7; TRBD1 matches 8 bases. V was clipped by 3 bases and J by 3 bases; unmatched bases: 7. This CDR3 is built from 15 residues. CDR1 SGHTA and CDR2 FQGNSA come from the germline V gene. CDR3 sequence (DNA): TGTGCCAGCAGCTTCCGGACAGGGCTCGGCTACGAGCAGTACTTC. Residues: CASSFRTGLGYEQYF.

This clonotype was observed a few times. The germline gene is not matched at one end of the junction; a read error may be the cause. The chain's CDR3 is CASGLGGTGELFF. The DNA for the CDR3 is TGTGCCAGCGGCTTAGGGGGGACCGGGGAGCTGTTTTTT. The chain carries TRBV11-2 and TRBJ2-2, with D possibly being TRBD1 or TRBD2 (6 bases each). The germline CDR1 and CDR2 sequences are SGHAT and FQNNGV. The CDR3 covers 13 residues.

This clonotype was counted a few times. The V call is TRBV7-2, the J call TRBJ2-1; D is ambiguous. Germline V lookup: CDR1 SGHTA, CDR2 FQGNSA. The V gene lost 1 base and the J gene lost 6 bases, with 10 bases spanning the gap. This CDR3 spans 14 amino acids. The CDR3 protein is CASSLELLTNEQFF. In DNA form, the CDR3 reads TGTGCCAGCAGCTTAGAGCTCCTTACCAATGAGCAGTTCTTC.

The V call is TRBV4-3, the J call TRBJ2-7; 9 bases line up with TRBD2. The CDR3 is 18 residues long. The germline V gene has CDR1 LGHNA and CDR2 YSLEER. V dropped 0 bases and J dropped 3; count of bases not matched to a gene: 12. The CDR3 spells CASSQDFASGTSVYEQYF. DNA of the CDR3: TGCGCCAGCAGCCAAGATTTTGCTAGCGGGACTTCCGTCTACGAGCAGTACTTC.

This clonotype was detected a few times. This sequence joins TRBV7-9 and TRBJ2-5; 10 bases map to TRBD1. Germline assignment: CDR1 SEHNR and CDR2 FQNEAQ (reference sequence). J was trimmed by 5 bases and V by 7 bases; bases with no gene match: 13. This CDR3 comprises 16 residues. The CDR3 spells CASNSWDRGTKETQYF. In DNA, the CDR3 is TGTGCCAGCAACTCCTGGGACAGGGGAACCAAGGAGACCCAGTACTTC. The full variable domain, its missing parts supplied by reference TRBV7-9 and TRBJ2-5, is DTGVSQNPRHKITKRGQNVTFRCDPISEHNRLYWYRQTLGQGPEFLTYFQNEAQLEKSRLLSDRFSAERPKGSFSTLEIQRTEQGDSAMYLCASNSWDRGTKETQYFGPGTRLLVL.

There are a few counts of this clonotype. This rearrangement joins TRBV29-1 to TRBJ2-1, with TRBD2 identical over 11 bases. Trimming took 7 bases from V and 6 from J; bases not matched to a gene: 8. Germline V gene lookup returns CDR1 SQVTM and CDR2 ANQGSEA. The CDR3 consists of 14 residues. CDR3 sequence: CSGQGLADSNEQFF. As DNA, the CDR3 is TGCAGCGGTCAGGGACTAGCGGATTCCAATGAGCAGTTCTTC.

This clonotype was seen only a few times. The rearrangement joins TRBV20-1 to TRBJ2-5; D is undetermined. Germline loops: CDR1 DFQATT, CDR2 SNEGSKA (reference sequence). Trimming left V 0 bases short and J 2 bases short, with 19 bases between. The CDR3 totals 17 residues. The chain's CDR3 is CSARDLNRRAAQETQYF. As DNA, the CDR3 is TGCAGTGCTAGAGATCTGAATCGTAGGGCAGCTCAAGAGACCCAGTACTTC.

At least ten counts were recorded for this clonotype. This chain links TRBV29-1 with TRBJ1-1; D is ambiguous. This CDR3 comprises 11 residues. CDR1 is SQVTM, CDR2 ANQGSEA, per germline. V lost 2 bases and J 4 bases, leaving 5 bases between the germline ends. The CDR3 DNA reads TGCAGCGTTGAATTTCGCACTGAAGCTTTCTTT. Amino acid sequence: CSVEFRTEAFF.

Only a few counts were recorded for this clonotype. V usage is TRBV2 and J usage is TRBJ1-5; the D is unclear. This CDR3 is built from 14 residues. Germline CDR1 reads SNHLY; CDR2 reads FYNNEI. Trimming stripped 1 base from V and 3 bases from J, with 7 bases between. CDR3 in DNA: TGTGCCAGCAGTGAAGGGGTGATCAATCAGCCCCAGCATTTT. Amino acid sequence: CASSEGVINQPQHF.

This clonotype has a count of ten or more. V gene TRBV15 combines with J gene TRBJ1-1, with D uncertain. CDR3 size: 14 residues. With 0 bases removed from V and 6 bases from J, the gap between germline ends came to 11 bases. The germline V gene encodes CDR1 LNHNV and CDR2 YYDKDF (reference sequence). The CDR3 region has the DNA TGTGCCACCAGCAGAGATCGGTCAGCCCCTGAAGCTTTCTTT. Translating gives CATSRDRSAPEAFF.

This clonotype was observed a few times. This rearrangement joins TRBV11-2 to TRBJ2-5; perhaps TRBD2 as D (6 bases). V was shortened by 8 bases and J by 5 bases, with 27 bases between the two germline ends. CDR1 and CDR2 (germline): SGHAT, FQNNGV. The CDR3 length is 17 residues. CDR3 nucleotides: TGTGCCAGCGTCCTGTTCCCCGGGTTGGAGGGCGGGGAGACCCAGTACTTC. The encoded protein is CASVLFPGLEGGETQYF.

This clonotype was seen a few times. This chain links TRBV20-1 with TRBJ2-1, with TRBD2 identical over 8 bases. The V and J ends lost 3 bases and 4 bases, in that order; junction bases with no gene match: 11. This CDR3 spans 16 amino acids. Looked up from germline, CDR1 is DFQATT and CDR2 is SNEGSKA (reference sequence). DNA of the CDR3: TGCAGTGCTAGCGGTTCGGGAGGGATGAAGTACAATGAGCAGTTCTTC. It codes for CSASGSGGMKYNEQFF.